These T cell receptor beta chains were read from a single sample in a study of blood T cell repertoires in COVID-19. Sequencing was performed with immunoSEQ multiplex PCR; in TCRdb, only in-frame clones are kept and a portion is missing. This sample has tens of thousands of clones; over 75% occur once, and the top ten carry around a quarter. The sequenced material came from peripheral blood. Receptors were obtained from a woman aged 80 or over with COVID-19, enrolled during active disease. The CDR3 runs from the conserved cysteine through the conserved F or W. D genes are given only for firm matches. A clone size is listed for some rows: how often the clone was seen (once, few, many), or a class if it is expanded.

d_gene: TRBD1
v_gene: TRBV19
abundance: .
j_gene: TRBJ1-5
CDR3nt: TGTGCCAGTAGTATAGAGGGACAGGGCAGGAATCAGCCCCAGCATTTT
CDR3aa: CASSIEGQGRNQPQHF

d_gene: TRBD2
v_gene: TRBV18
abundance: few
j_gene: TRBJ2-1
CDR3nt: TGTGCCAGCTCTCAGATAGCGGGAGGGGCCAATGAGCAGTTCTTC
CDR3aa: CASSQIAGGANEQFF

d_gene: .
v_gene: TRBV11-1
abundance: .
j_gene: TRBJ2-1
CDR3nt: TGTGCCAGCAGCTCTGCCACTCGGAGCTCCTACAATGAGCAGTTCTTC
CDR3aa: CASSSATRSSYNEQFF

d_gene: TRBD2
v_gene: TRBV7-9
abundance: .
j_gene: TRBJ2-7
CDR3nt: TGTGCCAGCAGCGGCGGGAGGAGGGGATTCTACGAGCAGTACTTC
CDR3aa: CASSGGRRGFYEQYF

d_gene: .
v_gene: TRBV27
abundance: .
j_gene: TRBJ2-1
CDR3nt: TGTGCCAGCAGTCTTCTCGTTGGGAGCTCCTACAATGAGCAGTTCTTC
CDR3aa: CASSLLVGSSYNEQFF

d_gene: .
v_gene: TRBV7-3
abundance: .
j_gene: TRBJ2-7
CDR3nt: TGTGCCAGCAGCTTAAGTACAGGGCGGGAGCAGTACTTC
CDR3aa: CASSLSTGREQYF

d_gene: TRBD2
v_gene: TRBV27
abundance: few
j_gene: TRBJ2-7
CDR3nt: TGTGCCAGCAGTTTAACTAGCGGCGTCGGATACGAGCAGTACTTC
CDR3aa: CASSLTSGVGYEQYF

d_gene: TRBD1
v_gene: TRBV4-1
abundance: .
j_gene: TRBJ2-7
CDR3nt: TGCGCCAGCAGCCAAAGACAGGGGGACGCCTACGAGCAGTACTTC
CDR3aa: CASSQRQGDAYEQYF

d_gene: TRBD1
v_gene: TRBV30
abundance: .
j_gene: TRBJ2-6
CDR3nt: TGTGCCTGGAACCGAGACAGGGTAGGCTCTGGGGCCAACGTCCTGACTTTC
CDR3aa: CAWNRDRVGSGANVLTF

d_gene: TRBD1
v_gene: TRBV20-1
abundance: .
j_gene: TRBJ2-6
CDR3nt: TGCAGTGCTAGTACAGGGGATTCTAGCTCTGGGGCCAACGTCCTGACTTTC
CDR3aa: CSASTGDSSSGANVLTF

d_gene: .
v_gene: TRBV11-2
abundance: .
j_gene: TRBJ2-1
CDR3nt: TGTGCCAGCAGCTTAGGGCCGGGTACCCTGACGGGTGAGCAGTTCTTC
CDR3aa: CASSLGPGTLTGEQFF

d_gene: .
v_gene: TRBV27
abundance: .
j_gene: TRBJ1-2
CDR3nt: TGTGCCAGCAGCCGCGGACAGTTCTATGGCTACACCTTC
CDR3aa: CASSRGQFYGYTF

d_gene: .
v_gene: TRBV6-5
abundance: once
j_gene: TRBJ1-5
CDR3nt: TGTGCCAGCAGTTACAGGGACACCAATCAGCCCCAGCATTTT
CDR3aa: CASSYRDTNQPQHF

d_gene: .
v_gene: TRBV9
abundance: .
j_gene: TRBJ1-1
CDR3nt: TGTGCCAGCAGCCCGACAGCCTTGAACACTGAAGCTTTCTTT
CDR3aa: CASSPTALNTEAFF

d_gene: .
v_gene: TRBV11-1
abundance: .
j_gene: TRBJ2-1
CDR3nt: TGTGCCAGCCACCCCGGAGGGACAGTGGGGGAGCAGTTCTTC
CDR3aa: CASHPGGTVGEQFF

d_gene: TRBD1
v_gene: TRBV6-2/TRBV6-3
abundance: few
j_gene: TRBJ1-2
CDR3nt: TGTGCCAGCAGTTACTCGGGACAGGGCGATGGCTACACCTTC
CDR3aa: CASSYSGQGDGYTF

d_gene: .
v_gene: TRBV19
abundance: .
j_gene: TRBJ1-3
CDR3nt: TGTGCCAGTAGTCCTGGACAATTCTCTGGAAACACCATATATTTT
CDR3aa: CASSPGQFSGNTIYF

d_gene: TRBD2
v_gene: TRBV30
abundance: .
j_gene: TRBJ2-2
CDR3nt: TGTGCCTGGAGTGGGGGACTAGCTCGCACCGGGGAGCTGTTTTTT
CDR3aa: CAWSGGLARTGELFF

d_gene: TRBD1
v_gene: TRBV5-5
abundance: .
j_gene: TRBJ1-5
CDR3nt: TGTGCCAGCAGCTCCGGGACAGTAAATCAGCCCCAGCATTTT
CDR3aa: CASSSGTVNQPQHF

d_gene: TRBD1
v_gene: TRBV5-5
abundance: once
j_gene: TRBJ2-7
CDR3nt: TGTGCCAGCAGCTATGGGGACAGGCGCTCCTACGAGCAGTACTTC
CDR3aa: CASSYGDRRSYEQYF

d_gene: TRBD2
v_gene: TRBV25-1
abundance: .
j_gene: TRBJ2-1
CDR3nt: TGTGCCAGCAACCCGGGAGCGGGAGGGTGGAATGAGCAGTTCTTC
CDR3aa: CASNPGAGGWNEQFF

d_gene: TRBD2
v_gene: TRBV6-2/TRBV6-3
abundance: few
j_gene: TRBJ2-2
CDR3nt: TGTGCCAGCAGTGTACTAGCGGGAGCTTCAGGCGGGGAGCTGTTTTTT
CDR3aa: CASSVLAGASGGELFF

d_gene: .
v_gene: TRBV19
abundance: .
j_gene: TRBJ1-6
CDR3nt: TGTGCCAGTAGTATTCGGACACTCAATTCACCCCTCCACTTT
CDR3aa: CASSIRTLNSPLHF